These 16 T cell receptor beta chains share one sample of origin, sequenced in a study of blood T cell repertoires in COVID-19. TCRdb's table, derived via immunoSEQ multiplex PCR, lists solely in-frame clones and lacks some. In the table there are roughly 300,000 clones, around 87% of which are singletons. The specimen sequenced was peripheral blood. The receptors stem from a woman in her fifties or sixties who had recovered from COVID-19.

This clone appeared once. This rearrangement joins TRBV4-1 to TRBJ2-3; TRBD1 might be the D (6 bases). Trimming took 3 bases from V and 0 from J, leaving 13 bases between them. The CDR3 spans 16 residues. Per germline, CDR1 MGHRA and CDR2 YSYEKL. The CDR3 loop reads CASSQDGTISTDTQYF. The CDR3 region has the DNA TGCGCCAGCAGCCAGGACGGGACAATTAGCACAGATACGCAGTATTTT.

V is TRBV7-9 and J is TRBJ2-5; a possible D gene is TRBD1 (6 bases). The CDR3 length is 13 residues. CDR1 and CDR2 (germline): SEHNR, FQNEAQ (reference sequence). Trimming stripped 5 bases from V and 5 bases from J, with 12 bases between. The CDR3 loop is CASSRRDTETQYF. Written as DNA, the CDR3 is TGTGCCAGCAGCCGCCGGGACACGGAGACCCAGTACTTC.

The chain is built from TRBV28 and TRBJ2-7, with 10 nucleotides matching TRBD1. The CDR3 loop spans 14 amino acids. The germline CDR1 and CDR2 sequences are MDHEN and SYDVKM. The ends lost 4 bases at V and 5 bases at J; junction bases unmatched: 5. The CDR3 DNA reads TGTGCCAGCAGTTCACCCGGGACAGGGGACGAGCAGTACTTC. Translation gives CASSSPGTGDEQYF.

The gene calls are TRBV4-3 and TRBJ1-2; D unresolved. Trimming cost V 2 bases and J 3 bases, with 7 bases left between them. CDR3 length equals 13 residues. Germline lookup yields CDR1 LGHNA and CDR2 YSLEER. The CDR3 is CASSQYGDYGYTF. DNA for the CDR3: TGCGCCAGCAGCCAATACGGGGACTATGGCTACACCTTC.

This clone has a single count. This chain connects TRBV28 to TRBJ2-1; TRBD1 matches 9 bases. From germline, CDR1 is MDHEN and CDR2 SYDVKM. CDR3 length: 14 amino acids. J was trimmed by 7 bases and V by 6 bases; bases with no gene match: 7. CDR3 DNA sequence: TGTGCCAGCAGCCCCTGGGGGACAGGGAATGAGCAGTTCTTC. Encoded protein: CASSPWGTGNEQFF.

The CDR3 DNA sequence: TGTGCCTGGAGGCCCACAGGGATCGAGACCCAGTACTTC. Its protein is CAWRPTGIETQYF. This chain joins TRBV30 and TRBJ2-5; perhaps TRBD1 as D (6 bases). The CDR3 length is 13 residues. Trimming left V 3 bases short and J 5 bases short, with 13 bases between. Germline V gene lookup returns CDR1 GTSNPN and CDR2 SVGIG (reference sequence).

CDR3 nucleotides: TGTGCCAGTGAACCGGGACAGGCCTTAAATCAGCCCCAGCATTTT. Amino acids: CASEPGQALNQPQHF. This rearrangement joins TRBV19 to TRBJ1-5; 8 bases match TRBD1. J gave up 4 bases and V 8 bases, and 10 bases lay outside the gene matches. Germline values: CDR1 LNHDA, CDR2 SQIVND (reference sequence). CDR3 size: 15 residues. Full variable domain (remainder filled in from reference TRBV19 and TRBJ1-5): DGGITQSPKYLFRKEGQNVTLSCEQNLNHDAMYWYRQDPGQGLRLIYYSQIVNDFQKGDIAEGYSVSREKKESFPLTVTSAQKNPTAFYLCASEPGQALNQPQHFGDGTRLSIL.

The rearrangement links TRBV6-5 to TRBJ1-5; D is uncertain. Between the trimmed V and J ends, which lost 6 bases and 0 bases, there was a span of 12 bases. The CDR3 extends over 15 amino acids. Germline CDR1 is MNHEY and CDR2 is SVGAGI. The CDR3 nucleotides are TGTGCCAGCAGCCCAAGCAGCGGTAGCAATCAGCCCCAGCATTTT. Amino acids: CASSPSSGSNQPQHF.

The J gene is TRBJ2-5, the V gene TRBV6-2 or TRBV6-3, with TRBD2 matching over 8 bases. CDR1 is MNHEY and CDR2 is SVGEGT in the germline V gene. The CDR3 is made up of 13 amino acids. V trimming: 6 bases; J trimming: 7 bases; junction bases outside the gene matches: 7. CDR3: CASSTSGPGTQYF. The CDR3 nucleotides read TGTGCCAGCAGCACTAGCGGTCCTGGGACCCAGTACTTC.

The chain employs TRBV27 and TRBJ1-2, with D maybe TRBD1 (6 bases). CDR1 and CDR2 from the germline V gene are MNHEY and SMNVEV (reference sequence). Trimming stripped 4 bases from V and 4 bases from J, with 13 bases between. This CDR3 has 14 amino acids. CDR3 coding DNA: TGTGCCAGCAGTTCCTCACAGGGAATCTATGGCTACACCTTC. Residues: CASSSSQGIYGYTF.

V is TRBV6-5 and J is TRBJ2-1, with a weak D call TRBD2 (6 bases). V dropped 2 bases and J dropped 7 bases, with 6 bases sitting between them. Germline lookup yields CDR1 MNHEY and CDR2 SVGAGI. The CDR3 loop spans 12 amino acids. CDR3 sequence reads: CASSYGGNEQFF. The CDR3 DNA follows: TGTGCCAGCAGTTACGGGGGGAATGAGCAGTTCTTC.

This clone has just one count. This chain joins TRBV24-1 and TRBJ1-3, with D possibly being TRBD1 (6 bases). Germline V gene sequence: CDR1 KGHDR, CDR2 SFDVKD. The CDR3 has 16 amino acids. The V gene lost 4 bases and the J gene lost 4 bases, with 16 bases spanning the gap. The CDR3 spells CATSEKGELRGNTIYF. CDR3 nucleotides: TGTGCCACCAGTGAGAAGGGGGAGTTAAGGGGAAACACCATATATTTT.

This sequence joins TRBV30 and TRBJ1-2; TRBD1 matches 9 bases. The V gene's germline CDR1 is GTSNPN and CDR2 SVGIG (reference sequence). V lost 4 bases, J lost 4 bases, and 10 bases stayed unmatched. The CDR3 is 15 residues long. In DNA form, the CDR3 reads TGTGCCTGGAAATTAGGGACAGGGCTAGCCTATGGCTACACCTTC. Its protein product is CAWKLGTGLAYGYTF.

This clone was seen ten or more times. Other nucleotide sequences from this sample produce the same CDR3. The chain joins TRBV19 to TRBJ2-7; 7 bases are shared with TRBD1. Germline values: CDR1 LNHDA, CDR2 SQIVND (reference sequence). This CDR3 is built from 13 residues. V shed 9 bases, J shed 5 bases, and the junction held 10 bases outside the gene matches. The CDR3 reads CASSDRAGDEQYF. CDR3 DNA: TGTGCCAGCTCAGACAGGGCGGGTGACGAGCAGTACTTC. Using reference TRBV19 and TRBJ2-7 for the parts outside the CDR3, the full variable domain is DGGITQSPKYLFRKEGQNVTLSCEQNLNHDAMYWYRQDPGQGLRLIYYSQIVNDFQKGDIAEGYSVSREKKESFPLTVTSAQKNPTAFYLCASSDRAGDEQYFGPGTRLTVT.

J is TRBJ2-7 and V is TRBV28, with 7 bases identical to TRBD1. V lost 2 bases, J lost 0 bases, and 1 base stayed unmatched. CDR3 size: 14 residues. Germline CDR1 reads MDHEN; CDR2 reads SYDVKM. This chain's CDR3 is CASSLGDSSYEQYF. For the CDR3, the DNA is TGTGCCAGCAGTTTAGGGGACAGCTCCTACGAGCAGTACTTC.

Only a few counts were recorded for this clone. Other DNA sequences from this sample encode an identical CDR3 as well. The chain uses TRBV7-9 and TRBJ2-2, with D unclear. This CDR3 has 12 amino acids. Deletions cut 5 bases from V and 4 bases from J, with 5 bases between. Germline assignment: CDR1 SEHNR and CDR2 FQNEAQ (reference sequence). The CDR3 bases are TGTGCCAGCAGCCCCCTCACCGGGGAGCTGTTTTTT. Translated: CASSPLTGELFF.